This record covers a single T cell receptor (beta chain). This entry is derived from a study of blood T cell repertoires in COVID-19. Using immunoSEQ multiplex PCR, the repertoire was profiled, and TCRdb retains in-frame clones only, with some absent. The table lists approximately 230,000 clones, approximately 79% of them singletons, with nearly 5% in the top ten. The CDR3 length is 14 residues. CDR1 and CDR2 from the germline V gene are SGHDT and YYEEEE. Trimming cost V 2 bases and J 6 bases; bases outside gene matches: 6. The V call is TRBV5-6, the J call TRBJ2-7, with 9 bases fitting TRBD2. Material for sequencing was peripheral blood. The origin of this receptor is an elderly woman with active or convalescent COVID-19. The CDR3 reads CASSFSGSLGEQYF. The DNA of the CDR3 is TGTGCCAGCAGCTTTAGCGGGAGTCTGGGCGAGCAGTACTTC.